The 32 T cell receptor beta chains in this list originate from one sample, sequenced in a study of graft-versus-host responses after intestinal transplantation. Clones were sequenced by immunoSEQ multiplex PCR, and TCRdb holds only the in-frame ones, with some missing. The sample lists about 59,000 clones; roughly 93% were seen once. No antigen has been identified for these receptors. Sequenced material: unstimulated CD4+ T cells sorted from spleen or lymph node cells, taken before transplant. The receptors come from a human donor who was the organ donor for an intestinal transplant.

The V call is TRBV4-2, the J call TRBJ2-3; TRBD2 agrees at 11 bases. This CDR3 is 16 amino acids long. Germline V gene data show CDR1 as LGHNA and CDR2 as YNFKEQ. J gave up 3 bases and V 2 bases, and 4 bases lay outside the gene matches. The CDR3 nucleotides read TGTGCCAGCAGCCAACTAGCGGGGGGCGGGACAGATACGCAGTATTTT. This sequence encodes CASSQLAGGGTDTQYF.

This chain uses TRBV7-2 with TRBJ1-1, with 8 nucleotides matching TRBD1. Losses at the gene ends were 5 bases for V and 5 bases for J; bases not matched to a gene: 10. The CDR3 spans 15 residues. Looked up from germline, CDR1 is SGHTA and CDR2 is FQGNSA. This CDR3 reads CASSLRQGAMTEAFF. As DNA, the CDR3 is TGTGCCAGCAGCCTCCGTCAGGGGGCGATGACTGAAGCTTTCTTT.

The gene calls are TRBV15 and TRBJ2-3, with 8 nucleotides matching TRBD2. The CDR3 has 16 residues. J was trimmed by 2 bases and V by 2 bases; bases with no gene match: 6. Germline CDR1 is LNHNV and CDR2 is YYDKDF (reference sequence). In DNA, the CDR3 is TGTGCCACCAGCAGATCCGGCGGGGGGCACACAGATACGCAGTATTTT. Translated: CATSRSGGGHTDTQYF.

The gene calls are TRBV2 and TRBJ2-3; tentatively, D is TRBD2 (5 bases). Per the germline V gene, CDR1 is SNHLY and CDR2 is FYNNEI. This CDR3 is 14 amino acids long. V was trimmed by 3 bases and J by 8 bases, leaving 15 bases between them. CDR3 sequence reads: CASSEWRAPGTQYF. The CDR3, as DNA: TGTGCCAGCAGTGAGTGGCGGGCCCCAGGTACGCAGTATTTT.

The chain links TRBV9 to TRBJ1-2; 9 bases fit TRBD1. The CDR3 covers 13 residues. Trimming at V came to 4 bases and at J to 4 bases, leaving 2 bases not matched to a gene. Looked up from germline, CDR1 is SGDLS and CDR2 is YYNGEE. This CDR3 is CASSRDRVYGYTF. CDR3 nucleotide sequence: TGTGCCAGCAGCCGGGACAGGGTCTATGGCTACACCTTC.

The chain has TRBV18 and TRBJ2-1; D remains ambiguous. The CDR3 spans 13 residues. V lost 3 bases and J lost 7, with 10 bases in between. The V gene's germline CDR1 is KGHSH and CDR2 LQKENI. In DNA, the CDR3 is TGTGCCAGCTCACCCCTTTTGGGGAATGAGCAGTTCTTC. Translated: CASSPLLGNEQFF.

The chain has TRBV5-8 and TRBJ2-3; D possibly corresponds to TRBD1 (6 bases). Trimming took 2 bases from V and 1 from J, leaving 11 bases between them. Per the germline V gene, CDR1 is SGHTS and CDR2 is YDEGEE. The CDR3 has 15 amino acids. The CDR3 spells CASSFSHRGTDTQYF. CDR3 sequence (DNA): TGTGCCAGCAGCTTTAGTCACAGGGGCACAGATACGCAGTATTTT.

This chain connects TRBV9 to TRBJ2-1, with D maybe TRBD1 (5 bases). V was cut by 0 bases and J by 1 base, with 8 bases left in between. Germline V lookup: CDR1 SGDLS, CDR2 YYNGEE. The length of the CDR3 is 15 residues. The CDR3 bases are TGTGCCAGCAGCGTAGGGGGCTTGTCCTACAATGAGCAGTTCTTC. Encoded protein: CASSVGGLSYNEQFF.

The chain joins TRBV6-5 to TRBJ2-7, with TRBD1 identical over 7 bases. Trimming cost V 5 bases and J 2 bases; bases outside gene matches: 9. CDR3 length: 15 residues. Germline loops: CDR1 MNHEY, CDR2 SVGAGI. The CDR3 DNA reads TGTGCCAGCAGTGTCTCCCGGGACAGAACCTACGAGCAGTACTTC. Translation: CASSVSRDRTYEQYF.

This sequence joins TRBV27 and TRBJ2-2; maybe TRBD1 (6 bases). This CDR3 has 13 amino acids. CDR1 and CDR2 (germline): MNHEY, SMNVEV (reference sequence). The V and J ends lost 10 bases and 1 base respectively, with 10 bases between them. The CDR3 DNA reads TGTGCCACTCGGACAGTGAACACCGGGGAGCTGTTTTTT. Protein sequence: CATRTVNTGELFF.

The genes are TRBV5-1 and TRBJ2-4, with 9 bases identical to TRBD2. J gave up 1 base and V 0 bases, and 5 bases lay outside the gene matches. Looked up from germline, CDR1 is SGHRS and CDR2 is YFSETQ. The CDR3 totals 17 residues. The CDR3 DNA reads as TGCGCCAGCAGCTTGGTGGGACTAGCCTCCGCCAAAAACATTCAGTACTTC. As protein: CASSLVGLASAKNIQYF. Supplemented by reference TRBV5-1 and TRBJ2-4, the full variable domain reads KAGVTQTPRYLIKTRGQQVTLSCSPISGHRSVSWYQQTPGQGLQFLFEYFSETQRNKGNFPGRFSGRQFSNSRSEMNVSTLELGDSALYLCASSLVGLASAKNIQYFGAGTRLSVL.

The CDR3 sequence: CASSLMGTRIYEQYF. In nucleotides, the CDR3 is TGTGCCAGCAGCCTGATGGGGACCCGCATTTACGAGCAGTACTTC. The V and J genes are TRBV5-6 and TRBJ2-7; D may correspond to TRBD1 or TRBD2 (5 bases each). V was clipped by 4 bases and J by 4 bases, with 18 bases between them. Per germline, CDR1 SGHDT and CDR2 YYEEEE. CDR3 length equals 15 residues.

The table lists this clone with a count of one. This chain uses TRBV10-2 with TRBJ1-5, with D possibly matching TRBD1 (5 bases). V lost 5 bases to trimming and J lost 0 bases, with 14 bases between them. Germline V CDR1 and CDR2: WSHSY, SAAADI. The CDR3 is 16 residues long. CDR3 loop: CASSWGGAYSNQPQHF. For the CDR3, the DNA is TGCGCCAGCAGTTGGGGAGGGGCTTATAGCAATCAGCCCCAGCATTTT.

The chain has TRBV7-2 and TRBJ2-7, with D uncertain. Trimming shortened V by 1 base and J by 6 bases, and 13 bases separated the two germline ends. This CDR3 spans 14 amino acids. Germline CDR1 is SGHTA and CDR2 is FQGNSA. Written as DNA, the CDR3 is TGTGCCAGCAGCTTAGGACTCCTACCTCGCGAGCAGTACTTC. Its protein product is CASSLGLLPREQYF.

The CDR3 loop reads CASSLAGRANNEQFF. The DNA for the CDR3 is TGTGCCAGCAGCCTTGCCGGGCGGGCCAACAATGAGCAGTTCTTC. V is TRBV7-3 and J is TRBJ2-1; D perhaps matches TRBD2 (5 bases). From germline, CDR1 is SGHTA and CDR2 FQGTGA. V lost 5 bases and J lost 5, with 16 bases in between. The CDR3 is 15 amino acids.

This sequence joins TRBV7-2 and TRBJ1-6; D perhaps matches TRBD1 (5 bases). Per the germline V gene, CDR1 is SGHTA and CDR2 is FQGNSA. V was pared by 5 bases and J by 3 bases, with 11 bases between. This CDR3 spans 15 amino acids. The DNA of the CDR3 is TGTGCCAGCAGCCAAGACAGCCTCTATAATTCACCCCTCCACTTT. Its protein is CASSQDSLYNSPLHF.

V gene TRBV19 combines with J gene TRBJ2-5; 11 positions agree with TRBD2. The CDR3 has 15 amino acids. From germline, CDR1 is LNHDA and CDR2 SQIVND (reference sequence). V lost 3 bases and J lost 5; bases outside the gene matches: 5. The CDR3 here is CASSILAGGEETQYF. The CDR3, as DNA: TGTGCCAGTAGTATTTTAGCGGGGGGGGAGGAGACCCAGTACTTC.

The chain employs TRBV9 and TRBJ2-7, with D perhaps matching TRBD1 (6 bases). Looked up from germline, CDR1 is SGDLS and CDR2 is YYNGEE. Trimming removed 0 bases at V and 3 bases at J, with 7 bases between. This CDR3 is 13 amino acids long. CDR3: CASSVAQGYEQYF. The CDR3 coding sequence is TGTGCCAGCAGCGTAGCACAGGGCTACGAGCAGTACTTC.

The V call is TRBV5-3, the J call TRBJ2-5, with no clear D. TRBV5-3 is an open reading frame, and its role is uncertain. Trimming removed 1 base at V and 4 bases at J, with 5 bases between. This CDR3 comprises 12 residues. CDR3 in DNA: TGTGCCAGAAGCTTGCGGCGAGAGACCCAGTACTTC. This encodes CARSLRRETQYF.

V usage is TRBV19 and J usage is TRBJ1-5; D call uncertain. Trimming pared 5 bases from V and 11 bases from J, leaving 34 bases between. This CDR3 is 19 amino acids long. Germline CDR1 LNHDA, CDR2 SQIVND (reference sequence). The CDR3 sequence: CASSVQMDPTSFLKRAQHF. The DNA for the CDR3 is TGTGCCAGTAGTGTGCAGATGGATCCTACCAGCTTCCTTAAGAGGGCCCAGCATTTT.

The V gene is TRBV28, the J gene TRBJ2-5; 12 bases fit TRBD1. In germline, CDR1 is MDHEN, CDR2 SYDVKM. This CDR3 spans 16 amino acids. Losses at the gene ends were 4 bases for V and 4 bases for J; bases not matched to a gene: 7. CDR3 amino acids: CASSSFGTGGVETQYF. The CDR3 DNA reads as TGTGCCAGCAGTTCCTTCGGGACAGGGGGCGTAGAGACCCAGTACTTC.

This chain uses TRBV7-3 with TRBJ2-1; 9 bases are shared with TRBD1. The CDR3 totals 15 residues. V trimming: 4 bases; J trimming: 6 bases; junction bases outside the gene matches: 7. The germline gives CDR1 SGHTA, CDR2 FQGTGA. The CDR3 reads CASSSRTGAGNEQFF. CDR3 DNA: TGTGCCAGCAGCTCCCGGACAGGGGCGGGCAATGAGCAGTTCTTC.

The J gene is TRBJ2-1, the V gene TRBV11-1; D gene ambiguous. The V and J ends lost 5 bases and 8 bases respectively, with 16 bases between them. The CDR3 consists of 14 residues. From germline, CDR1 is SGHAT and CDR2 FQDESV (reference sequence). The CDR3 sequence is CASSMGPIVDEQFF. The CDR3 coding sequence is TGTGCCAGCAGCATGGGCCCGATAGTCGATGAGCAGTTCTTC.

This chain joins TRBV7-3 and TRBJ2-2, with TRBD2 identical over 8 bases. The CDR3 spans 17 residues. Germline V gene lookup returns CDR1 SGHTA and CDR2 FQGTGA. J was trimmed by 7 bases and V by 2 bases; bases with no gene match: 12. The CDR3 DNA follows: TGTGCCAGCAGCTTAGGACGGGTAGCGGGGTCTGACGGGGAGCTGTTTTTT. This translates into CASSLGRVAGSDGELFF.

This chain joins TRBV7-2 and TRBJ1-6, with D perhaps TRBD1 (5 bases). V shed 8 bases and J shed 0 bases, with 8 bases lying between them. The CDR3 has 14 residues. Per the germline V gene, CDR1 is SGHTA and CDR2 is FQGNSA. For the CDR3, the DNA is TGTGCCAGCGCGGGGGACTCCTATAATTCACCCCTCCACTTT. Translating gives CASAGDSYNSPLHF.

The rearrangement uses TRBV6-5 and TRBJ1-2; D remains unclear. Germline values: CDR1 MNHEY, CDR2 SVGAGI. The V end was cut by 2 bases, the J end by 5 bases, with 9 bases between. This CDR3 comprises 13 residues. CDR3 nucleotides: TGTGCCAGCAGTTACGGTTTTTCTTATGGCTACACCTTC. This encodes CASSYGFSYGYTF.

To note about this clone: The junction shows a germline mismatch at one end, possibly a read error. Other DNA sequences in the sample encode the same CDR3. Here the CDR3 DNA reads TGTGCTAGCAGCCCGCCCATAGGCGGGGGGAAGAAAAGTACAGATACGCAGTATTTT. It codes for CASSPPIGGGKKSTDTQYF. This sequence joins TRBV7-7 and TRBJ2-3, with 8 bases fitting TRBD2. The length of the CDR3 is 19 residues. CDR1 is SSHAT, CDR2 FNYEAQ, per germline (reference sequence).

The chain employs TRBV4-2 and TRBJ1-1; weak D call: TRBD1 (5 bases). Trimming removed 1 base from V and 3 bases from J, with 15 bases in between. Per germline, CDR1 LGHNA and CDR2 YNFKEQ. CDR3 size: 16 residues. The CDR3 DNA sequence: TGTGCCAGCAGCCAAGGTAGGGGAGGTCCGGACACTGAAGCTTTCTTT. It codes for CASSQGRGGPDTEAFF.

The chain links TRBV4-3 to TRBJ2-7, with D unclear. This CDR3 contains 19 residues. Trimming removed 0 bases from V and 0 bases from J, with 21 bases in between. CDR1 LGHNA and CDR2 YSLEER come from the germline V gene. CDR3 in amino acids: CASSQDLGMGSRSSYEQYF. The CDR3, as DNA: TGCGCCAGCAGCCAAGATTTAGGTATGGGCAGCAGGAGCTCCTACGAGCAGTACTTC.

This CDR3 is CASSEGFSEQYF. Here the CDR3 DNA reads TGTGCCAGCAGTGAAGGTTTCTCAGAGCAGTACTTC. The J gene is TRBJ2-7, the V gene TRBV2; D call uncertain. The ends were cut back, 1 base at V and 7 bases at J, with 8 bases in the middle. The CDR3 runs to 12 residues. Looked up from germline, CDR1 is SNHLY and CDR2 is FYNNEI.

The chain carries TRBV7-2 and TRBJ2-7; TRBD1 is a possible D gene (6 bases). The J call may not be correct, given that the DNA end is closer to TRBJ2-1. In germline, CDR1 is SGHTA, CDR2 FQGNSA. The CDR3 sequence is 12 residues long. This chain's CDR3 is CASSLQGNEQFF. In DNA form, the CDR3 reads TGTGCCAGCAGCTTACAGGGGAATGAGCAGTTCTTC.

This chain connects TRBV6-6 to TRBJ2-3; D not resolved. The V end was cut by 2 bases, the J end by 0 bases, with 3 bases between. The length of the CDR3 is 13 residues. Looked up from germline, CDR1 is MNHNY and CDR2 is SVGAGI (reference sequence). CDR3 sequence (DNA): TGTGCCAGCAGTTACAGAAGCACAGATACGCAGTATTTT. It specifies CASSYRSTDTQYF.